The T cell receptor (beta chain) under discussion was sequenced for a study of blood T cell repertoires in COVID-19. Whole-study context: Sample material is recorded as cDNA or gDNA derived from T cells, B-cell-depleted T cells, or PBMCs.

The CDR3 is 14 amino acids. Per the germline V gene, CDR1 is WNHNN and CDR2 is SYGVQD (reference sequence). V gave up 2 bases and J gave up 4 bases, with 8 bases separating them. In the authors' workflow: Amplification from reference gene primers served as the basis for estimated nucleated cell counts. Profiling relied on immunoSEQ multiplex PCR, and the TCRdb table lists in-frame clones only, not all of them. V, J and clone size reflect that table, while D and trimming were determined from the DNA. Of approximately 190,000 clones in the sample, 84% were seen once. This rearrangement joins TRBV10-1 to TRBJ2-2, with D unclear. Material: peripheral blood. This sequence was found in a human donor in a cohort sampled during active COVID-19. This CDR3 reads CASSEGWSTGELFF. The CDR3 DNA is TGCGCCAGCAGTGAGGGATGGAGCACCGGGGAGCTGTTTTTT.